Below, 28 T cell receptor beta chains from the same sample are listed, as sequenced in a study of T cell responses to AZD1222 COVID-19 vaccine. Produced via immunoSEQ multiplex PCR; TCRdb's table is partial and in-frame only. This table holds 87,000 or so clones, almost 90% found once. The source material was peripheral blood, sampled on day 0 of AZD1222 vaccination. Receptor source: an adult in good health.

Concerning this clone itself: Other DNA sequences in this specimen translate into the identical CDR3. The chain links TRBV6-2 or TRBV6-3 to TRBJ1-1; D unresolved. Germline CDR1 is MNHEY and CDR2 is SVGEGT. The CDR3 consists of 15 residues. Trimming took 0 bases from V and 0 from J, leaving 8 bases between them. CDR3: CASSYSGRLNTEAFF. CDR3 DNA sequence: TGTGCCAGCAGTTACTCGGGCAGATTGAACACTGAAGCTTTCTTT.

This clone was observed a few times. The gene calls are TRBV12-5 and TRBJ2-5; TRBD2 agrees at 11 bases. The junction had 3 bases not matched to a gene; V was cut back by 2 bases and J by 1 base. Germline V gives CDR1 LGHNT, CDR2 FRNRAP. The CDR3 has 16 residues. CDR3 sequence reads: CASGLSLAGGQETQYF. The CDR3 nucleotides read TGTGCTAGTGGTTTGTCCCTAGCGGGGGGCCAAGAGACCCAGTACTTC.

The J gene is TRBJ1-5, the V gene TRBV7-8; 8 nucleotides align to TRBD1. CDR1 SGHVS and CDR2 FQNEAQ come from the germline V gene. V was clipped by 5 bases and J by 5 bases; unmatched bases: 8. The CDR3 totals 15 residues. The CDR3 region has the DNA TGTGCCAGCAGCCGAGCACAGGGGGGTCATCAGCCCCAGCATTTT. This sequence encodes CASSRAQGGHQPQHF.

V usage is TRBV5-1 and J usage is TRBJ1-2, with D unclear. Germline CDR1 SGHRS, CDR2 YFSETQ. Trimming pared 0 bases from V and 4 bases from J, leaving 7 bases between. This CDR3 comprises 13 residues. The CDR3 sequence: CASSLDGIYGYTF. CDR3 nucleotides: TGCGCCAGCAGCTTGGACGGAATCTATGGCTACACCTTC.

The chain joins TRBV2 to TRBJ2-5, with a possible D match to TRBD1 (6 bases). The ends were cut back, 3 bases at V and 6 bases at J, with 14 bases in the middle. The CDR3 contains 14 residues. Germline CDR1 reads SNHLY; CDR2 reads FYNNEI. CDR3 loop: CASSDRQGWQTQYF. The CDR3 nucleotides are TGTGCCAGCAGTGACCGCCAGGGGTGGCAGACCCAGTACTTC.

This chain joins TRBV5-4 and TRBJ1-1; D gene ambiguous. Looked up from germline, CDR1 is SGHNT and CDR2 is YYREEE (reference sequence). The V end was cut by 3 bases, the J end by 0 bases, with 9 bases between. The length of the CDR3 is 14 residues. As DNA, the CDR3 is TGTGCCAGCAGCTCCGGCCTTATGAACACTGAAGCTTTCTTT. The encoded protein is CASSSGLMNTEAFF. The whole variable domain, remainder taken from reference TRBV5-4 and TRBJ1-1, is ETGVTQSPTHLIKTRGQQVTLRCSSQSGHNTVSWYQQALGQGPQFIFQYYREEENGRGNFPPRFSGLQFPNYSSELNVNALELDDSALYLCASSSGLMNTEAFFGQGTRLTVV.

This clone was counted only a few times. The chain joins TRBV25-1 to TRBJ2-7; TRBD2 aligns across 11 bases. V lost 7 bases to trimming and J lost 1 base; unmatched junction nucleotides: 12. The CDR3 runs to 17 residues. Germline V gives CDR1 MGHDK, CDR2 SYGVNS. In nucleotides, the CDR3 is TGTGCCAGCACTCGGAGTAGCGGGGGGGCAAATTCCTACGAGCAGTACTTC. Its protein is CASTRSSGGANSYEQYF.

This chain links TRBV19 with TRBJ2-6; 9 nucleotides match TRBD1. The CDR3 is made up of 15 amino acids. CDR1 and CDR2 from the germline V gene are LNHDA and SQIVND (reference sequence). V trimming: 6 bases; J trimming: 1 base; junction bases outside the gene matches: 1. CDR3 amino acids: CASRDRGSGANVLTF. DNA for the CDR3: TGTGCCAGTAGGGACAGGGGTTCTGGGGCCAACGTCCTGACTTTC.

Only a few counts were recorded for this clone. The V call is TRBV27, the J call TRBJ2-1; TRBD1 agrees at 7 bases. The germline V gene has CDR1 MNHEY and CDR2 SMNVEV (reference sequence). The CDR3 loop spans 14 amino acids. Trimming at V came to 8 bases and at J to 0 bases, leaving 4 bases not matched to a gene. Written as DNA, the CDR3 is TGTGCCAGCCGACAGGGAAGCTCCTACAATGAGCAGTTCTTC. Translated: CASRQGSSYNEQFF.

CDR3 sequence reads: CASSIRDPGTYNSPLHF. Written as DNA, the CDR3 is TGCGCCAGCAGCATTCGGGACCCCGGGACCTATAATTCACCCCTCCACTTT. This chain joins TRBV5-1 and TRBJ1-6; perhaps TRBD1 as D (5 bases). V was shortened by 4 bases and J by 2 bases, with 16 bases between the two germline ends. The V gene's germline CDR1 is SGHRS and CDR2 YFSETQ. The CDR3 is made up of 17 amino acids.

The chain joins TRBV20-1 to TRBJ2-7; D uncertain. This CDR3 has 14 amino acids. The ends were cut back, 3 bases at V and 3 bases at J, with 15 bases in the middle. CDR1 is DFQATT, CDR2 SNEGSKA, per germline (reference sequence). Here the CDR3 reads CSASRAVDNYEQYF. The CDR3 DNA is TGCAGTGCTAGTCGGGCGGTCGACAACTACGAGCAGTACTTC.

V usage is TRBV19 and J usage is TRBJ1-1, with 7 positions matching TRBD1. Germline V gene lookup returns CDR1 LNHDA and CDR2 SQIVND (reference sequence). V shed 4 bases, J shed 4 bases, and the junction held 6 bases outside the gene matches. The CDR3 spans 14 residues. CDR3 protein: CASSRPGGATEAFF. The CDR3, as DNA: TGTGCCAGTAGTAGGCCAGGGGGGGCCACTGAAGCTTTCTTT.

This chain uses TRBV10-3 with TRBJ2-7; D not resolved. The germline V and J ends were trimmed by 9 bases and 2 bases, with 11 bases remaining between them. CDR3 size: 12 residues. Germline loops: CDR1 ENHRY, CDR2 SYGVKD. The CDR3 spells CAIGRETYEQYF. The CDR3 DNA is TGTGCCATTGGTAGGGAAACCTACGAGCAGTACTTC.

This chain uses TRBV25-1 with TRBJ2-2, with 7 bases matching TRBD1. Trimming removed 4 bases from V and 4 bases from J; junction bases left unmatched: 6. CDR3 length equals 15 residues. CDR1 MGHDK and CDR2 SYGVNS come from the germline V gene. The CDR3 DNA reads TGTGCCAGCAGTGGCCGACAGGGCTTCACCGGGGAGCTGTTTTTT. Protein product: CASSGRQGFTGELFF.

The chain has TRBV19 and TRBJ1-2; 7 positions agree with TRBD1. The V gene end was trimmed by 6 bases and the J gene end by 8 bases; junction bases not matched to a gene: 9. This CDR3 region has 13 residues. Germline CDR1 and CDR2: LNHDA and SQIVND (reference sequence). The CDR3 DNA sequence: TGTGCCAGTAGGGGGGAGGACAGGCGAGGCTACACCTTC. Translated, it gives CASRGEDRRGYTF.

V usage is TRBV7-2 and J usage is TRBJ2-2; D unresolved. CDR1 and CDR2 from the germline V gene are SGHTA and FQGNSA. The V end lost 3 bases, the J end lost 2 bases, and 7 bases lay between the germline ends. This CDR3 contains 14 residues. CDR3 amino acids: CASSFGLNTGELFF. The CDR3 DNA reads TGTGCCAGCAGCTTCGGCCTTAACACCGGGGAGCTGTTTTTT.

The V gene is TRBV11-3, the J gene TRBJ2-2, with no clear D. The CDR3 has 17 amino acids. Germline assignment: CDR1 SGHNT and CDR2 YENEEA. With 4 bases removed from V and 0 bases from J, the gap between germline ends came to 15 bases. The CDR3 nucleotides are TGTGCCAGCAGCTCCGGGTCGTGGCAGACGAACACCGGGGAGCTGTTTTTT. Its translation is CASSSGSWQTNTGELFF. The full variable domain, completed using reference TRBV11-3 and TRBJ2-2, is EAGVVQSPRYKIIEKKQPVAFWCNPISGHNTLYWYLQNLGQGPELLIRYENEEAVDDSQLPKDRFSAERLKGVDSTLKIQPAELGDSAVYLCASSSGSWQTNTGELFFGEGSRLTVL.

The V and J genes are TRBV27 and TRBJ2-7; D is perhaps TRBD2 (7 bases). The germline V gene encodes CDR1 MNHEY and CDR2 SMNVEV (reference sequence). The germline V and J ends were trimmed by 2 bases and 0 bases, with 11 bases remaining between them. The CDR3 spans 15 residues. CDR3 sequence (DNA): TGTGCCAGCAGTTTAGGCGGGGGCAACTCCTACGAGCAGTACTTC. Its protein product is CASSLGGGNSYEQYF.

CDR3 sequence reads: CAWSHGTASYEQYF. Here the CDR3 DNA reads TGTGCCTGGAGTCACGGGACAGCTTCCTACGAGCAGTACTTC. The chain has TRBV30 and TRBJ2-7, with 7 bases lining up with TRBD1. Trimming at V came to 2 bases and at J to 1 base, leaving 5 bases not matched to a gene. The CDR3 has 14 amino acids. CDR1 is GTSNPN, CDR2 SVGIG, per germline (reference sequence). Full variable domain (remainder filled in from reference TRBV30 and TRBJ2-7): SQTIHQWPATLVQPVGSPLSLECTVEGTSNPNLYWYRQAAGRGLQLLFYSVGIGQISSEVPQNLSASRPQDRQFILSSKKLLLSDSGFYLCAWSHGTASYEQYFGPGTRLTVT.

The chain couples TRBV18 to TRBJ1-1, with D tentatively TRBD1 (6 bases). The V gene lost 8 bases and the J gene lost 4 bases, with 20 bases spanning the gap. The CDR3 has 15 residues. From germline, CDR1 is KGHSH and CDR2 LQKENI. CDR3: CASTRGGGGSTEAFF. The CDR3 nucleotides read TGTGCCAGCACCCGAGGAGGAGGGGGTAGCACTGAAGCTTTCTTT.

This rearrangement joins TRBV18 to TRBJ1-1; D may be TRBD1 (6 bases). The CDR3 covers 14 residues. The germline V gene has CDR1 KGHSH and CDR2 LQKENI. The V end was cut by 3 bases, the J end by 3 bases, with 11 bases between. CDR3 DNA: TGTGCCAGCTCACCCCAGGGGAGCGACACTGAAGCTTTCTTT. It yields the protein CASSPQGSDTEAFF.

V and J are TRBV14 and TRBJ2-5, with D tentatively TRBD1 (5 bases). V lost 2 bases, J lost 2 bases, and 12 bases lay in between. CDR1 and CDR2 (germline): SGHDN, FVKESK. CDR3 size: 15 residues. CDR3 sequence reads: CASSQQRTRQETQYF. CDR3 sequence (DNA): TGTGCCAGCAGCCAACAAAGGACAAGACAAGAGACCCAGTACTTC.

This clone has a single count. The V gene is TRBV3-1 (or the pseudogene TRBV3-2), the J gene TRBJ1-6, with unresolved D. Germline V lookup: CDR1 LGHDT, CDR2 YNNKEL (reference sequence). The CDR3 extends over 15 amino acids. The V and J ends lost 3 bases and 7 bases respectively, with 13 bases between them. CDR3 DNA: TGTGCCAGCAGCCACGCTGGGAGAGAGAATTCACCCCTCCACTTT. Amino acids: CASSHAGRENSPLHF.

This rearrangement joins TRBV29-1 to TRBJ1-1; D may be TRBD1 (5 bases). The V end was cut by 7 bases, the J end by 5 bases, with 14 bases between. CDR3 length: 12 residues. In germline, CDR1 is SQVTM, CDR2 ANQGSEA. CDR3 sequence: CSAVGVGTEAFF. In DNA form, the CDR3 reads TGCAGCGCCGTGGGGGTAGGTACTGAAGCTTTCTTT.

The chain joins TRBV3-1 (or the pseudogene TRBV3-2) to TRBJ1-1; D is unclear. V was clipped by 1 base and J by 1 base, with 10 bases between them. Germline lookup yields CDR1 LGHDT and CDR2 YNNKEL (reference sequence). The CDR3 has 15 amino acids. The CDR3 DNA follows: TGTGCCAGCAGCCAAGCTCCGGTAACGAACACTGAAGCTTTCTTT. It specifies CASSQAPVTNTEAFF.

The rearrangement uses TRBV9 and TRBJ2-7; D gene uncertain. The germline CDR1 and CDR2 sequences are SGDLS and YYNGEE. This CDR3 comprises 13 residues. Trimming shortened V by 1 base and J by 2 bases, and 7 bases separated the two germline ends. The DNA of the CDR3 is TGTGCCAGCAGCGTACAGGACGCCTACGAGCAGTACTTC. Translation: CASSVQDAYEQYF.

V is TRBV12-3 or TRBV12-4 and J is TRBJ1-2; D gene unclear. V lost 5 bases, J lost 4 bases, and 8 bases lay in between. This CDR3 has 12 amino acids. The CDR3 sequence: CASSTVAYGYTF. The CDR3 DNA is TGTGCCAGCAGTACAGTGGCCTATGGCTACACCTTC.

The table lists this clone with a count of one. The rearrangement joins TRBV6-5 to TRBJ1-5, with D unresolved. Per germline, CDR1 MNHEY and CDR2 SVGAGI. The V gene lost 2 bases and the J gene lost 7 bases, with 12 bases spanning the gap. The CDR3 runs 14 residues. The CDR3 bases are TGTGCCAGCAGTTACGAGTCGCCGTACCAGCCCCAGCATTTT. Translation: CASSYESPYQPQHF.